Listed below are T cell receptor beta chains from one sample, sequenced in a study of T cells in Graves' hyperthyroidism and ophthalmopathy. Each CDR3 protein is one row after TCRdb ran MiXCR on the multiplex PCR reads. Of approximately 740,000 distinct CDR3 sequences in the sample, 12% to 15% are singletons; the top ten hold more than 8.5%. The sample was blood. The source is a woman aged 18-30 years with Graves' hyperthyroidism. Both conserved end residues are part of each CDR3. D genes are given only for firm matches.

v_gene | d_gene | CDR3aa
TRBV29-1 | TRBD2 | CSGGAGGYNEQFF
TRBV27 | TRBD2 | CASSRVPTSGRHTYNEQFF
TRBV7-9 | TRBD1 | CASSGQQGADGYTF
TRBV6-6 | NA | CASSYEGVSRREQFF
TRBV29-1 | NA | CSVEDGPYEQYF
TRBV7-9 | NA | CASSPPGRDNEQFF
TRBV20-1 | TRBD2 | CSADGTSGVINEQFF
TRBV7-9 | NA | CASSLPSGDEQYF
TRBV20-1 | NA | CSASDGTGLGNTEAFF
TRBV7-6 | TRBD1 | CASSPRGGVLDTQYF
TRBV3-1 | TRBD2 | CASSLGLAVTGTQYF
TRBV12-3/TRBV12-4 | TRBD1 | CASRARGLTGELFF
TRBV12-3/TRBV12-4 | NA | CASSLAPRGAGQPQHF
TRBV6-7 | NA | CASSYSTFAGSYEQYF
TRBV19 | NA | CASKHSRVNTEAFF
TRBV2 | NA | CASSVSQYLSSGANVLTF
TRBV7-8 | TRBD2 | CASSPRPGAGGEQFF